This note documents a single T cell receptor beta chain sequence. The data were taken from a study of blood T cell repertoires in COVID-19. Data came from immunoSEQ multiplex PCR; TCRdb stores just in-frame clones and leaves some out. Among fewer than 350,000 clones, 70% to 90% were seen once, and the ten largest hold roughly a tenth. Sequencing input: PBMCs or T cells enriched from blood (not recorded which). The sequence came from a woman aged 40 to 49 who had recovered from COVID-19.

For the CDR3, the DNA is TGCAGCGCCCGACAGGGAAGGTCCTACGAGCAGTACTTC. Its translation is CSARQGRSYEQYF. The chain is built from TRBV29-1 and TRBJ2-7, with 7 bases aligning to TRBD1. Germline-derived CDR1 and CDR2 are SQVTM and ANQGSEA. The CDR3 length is 13 residues. J was trimmed by 1 base and V by 7 bases; bases with no gene match: 7.